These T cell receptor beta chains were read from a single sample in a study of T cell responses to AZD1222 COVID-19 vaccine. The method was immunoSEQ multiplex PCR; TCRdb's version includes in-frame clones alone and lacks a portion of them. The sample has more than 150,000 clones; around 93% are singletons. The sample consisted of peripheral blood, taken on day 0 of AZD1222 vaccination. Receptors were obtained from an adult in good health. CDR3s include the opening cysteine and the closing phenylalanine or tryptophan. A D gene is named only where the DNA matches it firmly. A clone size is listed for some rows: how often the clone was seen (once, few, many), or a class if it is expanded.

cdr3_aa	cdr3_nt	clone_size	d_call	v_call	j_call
CASSTSGSSYEQYF	TGTGCCAGTTCAACTAGCGGGAGCTCCTACGAGCAGTACTTC	once	TRBD2	TRBV28	TRBJ2-7
CASSLRPGDPYEQYF	TGCGCCAGCAGCCTCCGGCCCGGGGATCCCTACGAGCAGTACTTC	once	-	TRBV5-1	TRBJ2-7
CATSRGQENSPLHF	TGTGCCACCTCCCGAGGACAGGAGAATTCACCCCTCCACTTT	once	TRBD1	TRBV19	TRBJ1-6
CASRSLRLAPTTDTQYF	TGTGCCAGCAGATCACTCAGACTAGCCCCAACGACAGATACGCAGTATTTT	-	TRBD2	TRBV11-2	TRBJ2-3
CASSLWRQGAQPQHF	TGTGCCAGCAGTTTATGGAGACAGGGGGCCCAGCCCCAGCATTTT	-	TRBD1	TRBV28	TRBJ1-5
CASSLDGSNQPQHF	TGCGCCAGCAGCTTGGACGGTTCCAATCAGCCCCAGCATTTT	-	-	TRBV5-1	TRBJ1-5
CASSYLGVGAGELFF	TGTGCCAGCAGCTATCTGGGGGTCGGCGCCGGGGAGCTGTTTTTT	once	-	TRBV7-4	TRBJ2-2
CASSSFGGQNYGYTF	TGTGCCAGCAGTAGTTTCGGGGGACAGAACTATGGCTACACCTTC	-	TRBD1	TRBV6-5	TRBJ1-2
CASSSRLANTGELFF	TGCGCCAGCAGCTCCCGACTAGCGAACACCGGGGAGCTGTTTTTT	-	-	TRBV4-1	TRBJ2-2
CASSDRGAYNSPLHF	TGTGCCAGCAGTGACAGGGGGGCCTATAATTCACCCCTCCACTTT	-	TRBD1	TRBV27	TRBJ1-6
CAISANTEETQYF	TGTGCCATCAGTGCCAACACAGAAGAGACCCAGTACTTC	-	-	TRBV10-3	TRBJ2-5
CASSLGGTGITGGTEAFF	TGTGCCAGCAGCTTAGGAGGGACAGGAATCACTGGGGGAACTGAAGCTTTCTTT	few	TRBD1	TRBV11-3	TRBJ1-1
CASRSSGLNTGELFF	TGCGCCAGCAGGTCTTCAGGGCTGAACACCGGGGAGCTGTTTTTT	-	-	TRBV5-1	TRBJ2-2
CASSLARTETKYGYTF	TGTGCCAGCAGCTTAGCTCGGACAGAAACTAAGTATGGCTACACCTTC	-	-	TRBV7-8	TRBJ1-2
CATSDLSGLPYEQYF	TGTGCCACCAGTGACCTTAGCGGGCTCCCCTACGAGCAGTACTTC	-	TRBD2	TRBV24-1	TRBJ2-7
CASSLAGSGLAGSEQFF	TGTGCCAGCAGCCTAGCAGGGTCTGGGCTAGCGGGAAGTGAGCAGTTCTTC	-	TRBD2	TRBV14	TRBJ2-1
CASSFGRVNQPQHF	TGTGCCAGCAGCTTTGGCAGGGTCAATCAGCCCCAGCATTTT	-	-	TRBV7-9	TRBJ1-5
CASSIAGRDQETQYF	TGTGCCAGTAGTATCGCAGGGAGGGACCAAGAGACCCAGTACTTC	-	TRBD2	TRBV19	TRBJ2-5
CASSLTQTGGELFF	TGCGCCAGCAGCTTGACCCAGACAGGCGGGGAGCTGTTTTTT	-	-	TRBV5-1	TRBJ2-2
CASSFGGQGEGEQYF	TGCGCCAGCAGCTTCGGGGGACAGGGCGAGGGCGAGCAGTACTTC	-	TRBD1	TRBV5-1	TRBJ2-7
CASSLAGRGHEQYF	TGTGCCAGCAGCTTGGCCGGGCGGGGACACGAGCAGTACTTC	-	-	TRBV5-5	TRBJ2-7
CASSPRGLAVPYEQYF	TGTGCCAGCAGTCCCCGGGGGCTAGCGGTTCCCTACGAGCAGTACTTC	-	-	TRBV27	TRBJ2-7
CASSSIQGSHYGYTF	TGCGCCAGCAGCTCCATACAGGGGTCCCACTATGGCTACACCTTC	-	TRBD1	TRBV5-1	TRBJ1-2
CASSFDSATNEKLFF	TGTGCCAGCAGCTTTGACAGTGCAACTAATGAAAAACTGTTTTTT	-	-	TRBV7-2	TRBJ1-4
CSASPRDEGSYNSPLHF	TGCAGTGCTAGTCCCAGGGATGAGGGGTCCTATAATTCACCCCTCCACTTT	-	-	TRBV20-1	TRBJ1-6
CASSLYSQHNYGYTF	TGTGCCAGCAGTTTATACAGCCAACATAACTATGGCTACACCTTC	-	-	TRBV28	TRBJ1-2
CSVQGGTEAFF	TGCAGCGTTCAGGGAGGAACTGAAGCTTTCTTT	-	-	TRBV29-1	TRBJ1-1
CASSSPGPRTLNTEAFF	TGTGCCAGCAGTTCCCCCGGACCTCGAACTCTGAACACTGAAGCTTTCTTT	-	-	TRBV28	TRBJ1-1
CASSLTGSPGELFF	TGCGCCAGCAGCTTGACCGGGTCCCCCGGGGAGCTGTTTTTT	once	-	TRBV5-1	TRBJ2-2
CATSAGRDSYEQYF	TGTGCCACCAGTGCGGGCAGGGACTCCTACGAGCAGTACTTC	-	-	TRBV24-1	TRBJ2-7
CASSVRVGNEQFF	TGTGCCAGCAGTGTGAGGGTCGGCAATGAGCAGTTCTTC	-	-	TRBV25-1	TRBJ2-1
CASSIGASHYNEQFF	TGTGCCAGTAGTATTGGGGCTAGTCATTACAATGAGCAGTTCTTC	-	-	TRBV19	TRBJ2-1
CATSSRVGGTGELFF	TGTGCCACCAGCTCCAGGGTCGGCGGGACCGGGGAGCTGTTTTTT	-	-	TRBV15	TRBJ2-2
CASSFSGLYNSPLHF	TGTGCCAGCAGTTTTTCCGGACTCTATAATTCACCCCTCCACTTT	few	-	TRBV27	TRBJ1-6
CASSLVGPLNTEAFF	TGTGCCAGCAGCTTAGTGGGACCGTTGAACACTGAAGCTTTCTTT	-	-	TRBV11-2	TRBJ1-1
CASSTSNSGNYEQYF	TGTGCCAGCAGTACCTCCAACTCAGGGAACTACGAGCAGTACTTC	-	-	TRBV28	TRBJ2-7
CASSLAVNTEAFF	TGTGCCAGCAGTCTTGCGGTGAACACTGAAGCTTTCTTT	-	-	TRBV6-5	TRBJ1-1